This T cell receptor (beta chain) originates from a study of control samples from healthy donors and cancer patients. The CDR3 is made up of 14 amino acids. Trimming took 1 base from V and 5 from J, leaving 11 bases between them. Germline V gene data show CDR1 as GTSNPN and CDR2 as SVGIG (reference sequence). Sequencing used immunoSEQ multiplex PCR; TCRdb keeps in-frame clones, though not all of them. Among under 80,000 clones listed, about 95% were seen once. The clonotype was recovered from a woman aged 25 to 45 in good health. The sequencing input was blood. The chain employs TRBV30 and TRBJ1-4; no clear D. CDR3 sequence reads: CAWSDRRFNEKLFF. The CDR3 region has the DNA TGTGCCTGGAGTGATCGACGGTTCAATGAAAAACTGTTTTTT. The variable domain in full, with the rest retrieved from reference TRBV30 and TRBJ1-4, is SQTIHQWPATLVQPVGSPLSLECTVEGTSNPNLYWYRQAAGRGLQLLFYSVGIGQISSEVPQNLSASRPQDRQFILSSKKLLLSDSGFYLCAWSDRRFNEKLFFGSGTQLSVL.